Listed below are T cell receptor beta chains from one sample, sequenced in a study of blood T cell repertoires in COVID-19. Produced via immunoSEQ multiplex PCR; TCRdb's table is partial and in-frame only. The sample lists 250,000 to 300,000 clones; 88% were seen once. The sequenced sample consisted of peripheral blood. The receptors derive from a woman aged 25 to 39 with COVID-19, enrolled during active disease. Each CDR3 is given with its conserved first and last residue. The D gene is left open where the match is weak. Rows give clone size only sometimes, using once, few, many, or a class for an expanded clone.

TRBD2	TRBV30	once	TRBJ2-1	CAWSPLAAYNEQFF	TGTGCCTGGAGCCCACTAGCGGCATACAATGAGCAGTTCTTC
TRBD2	TRBV19	.	TRBJ2-1	CASSATSGRWDEQFF	TGTGCCAGTAGTGCTACTAGCGGGAGGTGGGATGAGCAGTTCTTC
.	TRBV4-3	.	TRBJ2-2	CASSQGYPTTGELFF	TGCGCCAGCAGCCAAGGGTATCCTACTACCGGGGAGCTGTTTTTT
TRBD1	TRBV5-1	.	TRBJ2-1	CASSLHGDRDYNEQFF	TGCGCCAGCAGCCTGCATGGGGACAGAGACTACAATGAGCAGTTCTTC
TRBD2	TRBV5-4	.	TRBJ2-7	CASKAAGGGADEQYF	TGTGCCAGCAAGGCAGCGGGAGGTGGAGCGGACGAGCAGTACTTC
TRBD1	TRBV7-9	.	TRBJ2-5	CASSPAGTGNQETQYF	TGTGCCAGCAGCCCAGCCGGGACAGGAAATCAAGAGACCCAGTACTTC
.	TRBV6-5	.	TRBJ2-7	CASSYHRAYEQYF	TGTGCCAGCAGTTACCACAGAGCCTACGAGCAGTACTTC
TRBD2	TRBV9	.	TRBJ2-3	CASSLAGGDTDTQYF	TGTGCCAGCAGCCTAGCGGGAGGGGACACAGATACGCAGTATTTT
.	TRBV25-1	.	TRBJ2-7	CASSEWANSYEQYF	TGTGCCAGCAGTGAATGGGCTAATTCCTACGAGCAGTACTTC
TRBD2	TRBV30	once	TRBJ2-1	CAWTRGRSYNEQFF	TGTGCCTGGACGCGCGGGAGGTCCTACAATGAGCAGTTCTTC
TRBD2	TRBV27	.	TRBJ2-2	CASRFLGLAEGTGELFF	TGTGCCAGCAGATTCCTGGGGCTAGCGGAAGGGACCGGGGAGCTGTTTTTT
TRBD1	TRBV6-5	few	TRBJ2-7	CASKRQGSPYEQYF	TGTGCCAGCAAAAGACAGGGTTCCCCCTACGAGCAGTACTTC
TRBD1	TRBV12-5	.	TRBJ2-5	CANGSGQGRETQYF	TGTGCTAATGGTTCCGGACAGGGTCGAGAGACCCAGTACTTC
TRBD1	TRBV28	.	TRBJ1-4	CASSPHGDTGVTNEKLFF	TGTGCCAGCAGTCCACACGGCGACACAGGGGTAACTAATGAAAAACTGTTTTTT
.	TRBV27	.	TRBJ2-7	CASRDTSSYEQYF	TGTGCCAGCAGGGACACCTCCTCCTACGAGCAGTACTTC
.	TRBV6-5	.	TRBJ2-7	CASSSPSTGYYEQYF	TGTGCCAGCAGTTCTCCCTCCACGGGATACTACGAGCAGTACTTC
TRBD1	TRBV5-1	.	TRBJ2-5	CASRSRTGDRETQYF	TGCGCCAGCAGATCACGGACAGGGGATCGGGAGACCCAGTACTTC
TRBD1	TRBV12-3/TRBV12-4	.	TRBJ2-7	CASSPGTAEQYF	TGTGCCAGCAGTCCCGGGACAGCCGAGCAGTACTTC
.	TRBV5-5	once	TRBJ1-1	CASSLRLMNTEAFF	TGTGCCAGCAGCCTCAGGCTTATGAACACTGAAGCTTTCTTT
.	TRBV2	.	TRBJ2-1	CASSATSGSYNEQFF	TGTGCCAGCAGTGCCACTAGTGGCTCCTACAATGAGCAGTTCTTC
.	TRBV7-9	.	TRBJ1-3	CASSLLGRRSGNTIYF	TGTGCCAGCAGCTTATTGGGGCGCCGCTCTGGAAACACCATATATTTT
TRBD1	TRBV18	once	TRBJ2-7	CASSPPGQGFYEQYF	TGTGCCAGCTCACCACCGGGACAGGGGTTCTACGAGCAGTACTTC
.	TRBV6-5	.	TRBJ1-4	CASSYGGVREKLFF	TGTGCCAGCAGTTACGGGGGGGTTCGGGAAAAACTGTTTTTT
.	TRBV28	few	TRBJ1-2	CASSFLRDGYTF	TGTGCCAGCAGTTTTCTGAGGGATGGCTACACCTTC
TRBD2	TRBV6-5	.	TRBJ2-7	CASSYGGGEQYF	TGTGCCAGCAGTTACGGGGGGGGAGAGCAGTACTTC
TRBD2	TRBV29-1	.	TRBJ2-1	CSGGPGLAGFNEQFF	TGCAGCGGTGGACCGGGACTAGCGGGATTCAATGAGCAGTTCTTC
TRBD1	TRBV4-1	.	TRBJ1-4	CASATGQTNEKLFF	TGCGCCAGCGCAACGGGACAGACTAATGAAAAACTGTTTTTT
TRBD1	TRBV4-1	.	TRBJ1-2	CASSQGTGDYGYTF	TGCGCCAGCAGCCAAGGGACAGGGGACTATGGCTACACCTTC
TRBD1	TRBV5-4	.	TRBJ2-2	CASSLEGQGATGELFF	TGTGCCAGCAGCTTGGAGGGACAGGGGGCGACCGGGGAGCTGTTTTTT
TRBD1	TRBV5-4	.	TRBJ2-7	CASSGGTGGIEQYF	TGTGCCAGCAGCGGGGGGACAGGGGGCATCGAGCAGTACTTC
.	TRBV6-5	.	TRBJ2-3	CASSYEGSRTDTQYF	TGTGCCAGCAGTTACGAAGGGAGTCGCACAGATACGCAGTATTTT